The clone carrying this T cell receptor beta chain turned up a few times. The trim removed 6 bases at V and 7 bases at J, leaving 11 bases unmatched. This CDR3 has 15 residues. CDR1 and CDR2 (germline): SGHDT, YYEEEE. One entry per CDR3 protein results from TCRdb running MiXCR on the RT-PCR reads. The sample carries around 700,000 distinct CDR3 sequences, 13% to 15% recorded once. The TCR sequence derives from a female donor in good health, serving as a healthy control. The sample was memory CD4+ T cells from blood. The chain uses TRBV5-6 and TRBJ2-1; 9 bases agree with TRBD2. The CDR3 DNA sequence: TGTGCCAGCACCTTTGTAAGTGCGGGAGGGAATGAGCAGTTCTTC. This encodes CASTFVSAGGNEQFF. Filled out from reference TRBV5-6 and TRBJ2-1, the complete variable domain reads DAGVTQSPTHLIKTRGQQVTLRCSPKSGHDTVSWYQQALGQGPQFIFQYYEEEERQRGNFPDRFSGHQFPNYSSELNVNALLLGDSALYLCASTFVSAGGNEQFFGPGTRLTVL.